This T cell receptor beta chain was obtained from a study of human T cells and chemical hapten exposure. Study-wide findings and caveats: Expanded TCRs formed significantly more large CDR3 similarity clusters than controls. Following DPC sensitization, TCRs present above 1 in 1000 frequency showed no change.

Time point in this sample: pre-sensitization, week 0. Treatment here: therapeutic diphenylcyclopropenone sensitization with weekly scalp DPC. Suited to DPC and affected by alopecia, the donors ranged from 18 to 70 years old. Separate cDNA molecules received unique molecular identifiers, which the library attached to them. TCRdb ran MiXCR on the RACE reads and lists one entry per CDR3 protein. The repertoire has approximately 260,000 distinct CDR3 sequences, about 9.4% of them found once; the top ten carry approximately 2.3%. Germline CDR1 is MDHEN and CDR2 is SYDVKM. The ends lost 2 bases at V and 7 bases at J; junction bases unmatched: 11. CDR3 length: 16 residues. In the case of this clonotype: What it recognizes is unknown.

The V and J genes are TRBV28 and TRBJ2-1; 7 positions agree with TRBD2. The specimen comprised whole blood, sampled in connection with sensitization to the hapten diphenylcyclopropenone (DPC). This sequence was found in a woman aged 35 to 49 with alopecia areata. Some clones in this sample may be carry-over from other donors' samples. The CDR3 DNA reads TGTGCCAGCAGTTTAAGGCCGGGAGGAATTGGGAATGAGCAGTTCTTC. Translating gives CASSLRPGGIGNEQFF.